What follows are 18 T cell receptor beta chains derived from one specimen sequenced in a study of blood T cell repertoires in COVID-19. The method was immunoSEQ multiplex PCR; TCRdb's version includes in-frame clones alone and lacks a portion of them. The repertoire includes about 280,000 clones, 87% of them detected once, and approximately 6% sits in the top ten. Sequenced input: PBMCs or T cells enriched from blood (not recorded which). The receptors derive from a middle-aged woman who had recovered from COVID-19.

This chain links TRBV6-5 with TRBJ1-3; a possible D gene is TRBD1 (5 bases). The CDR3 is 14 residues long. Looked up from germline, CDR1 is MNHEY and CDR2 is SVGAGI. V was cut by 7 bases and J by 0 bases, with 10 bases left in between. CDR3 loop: CASIMGPSGNTIYF. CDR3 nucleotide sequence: TGTGCCAGCATTATGGGGCCCTCTGGAAACACCATATATTTT.

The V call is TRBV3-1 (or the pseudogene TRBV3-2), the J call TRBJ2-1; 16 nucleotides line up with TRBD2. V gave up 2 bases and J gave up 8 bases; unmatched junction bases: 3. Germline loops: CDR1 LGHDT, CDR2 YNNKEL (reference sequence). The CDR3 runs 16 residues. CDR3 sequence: CASSQNGTSGRDEQFF. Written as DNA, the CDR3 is TGTGCCAGCAGCCAAAACGGGACTAGCGGGAGGGATGAGCAGTTCTTC.

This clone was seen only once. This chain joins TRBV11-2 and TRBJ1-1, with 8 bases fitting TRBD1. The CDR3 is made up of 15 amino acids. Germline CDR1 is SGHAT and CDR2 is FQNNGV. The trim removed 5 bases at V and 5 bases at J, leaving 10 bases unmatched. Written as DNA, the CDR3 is TGTGCCAGCAGCCGCTCACAGGGGGGCGCGACTGAAGCTTTCTTT. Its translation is CASSRSQGGATEAFF.

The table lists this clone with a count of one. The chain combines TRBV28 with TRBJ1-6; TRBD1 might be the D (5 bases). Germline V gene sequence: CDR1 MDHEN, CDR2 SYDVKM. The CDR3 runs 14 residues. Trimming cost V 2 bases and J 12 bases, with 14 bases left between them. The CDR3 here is CASSLRAGNLPLHF. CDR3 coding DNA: TGTGCCAGCAGTTTACGGGCAGGGAACCTACCCCTCCACTTT.

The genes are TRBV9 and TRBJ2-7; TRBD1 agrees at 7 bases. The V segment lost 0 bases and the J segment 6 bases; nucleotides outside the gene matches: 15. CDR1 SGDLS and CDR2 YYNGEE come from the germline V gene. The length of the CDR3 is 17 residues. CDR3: CASSVGQGVSSSGEQYF. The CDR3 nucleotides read TGTGCCAGCAGCGTAGGACAGGGCGTCTCTTCGTCTGGCGAGCAGTACTTC. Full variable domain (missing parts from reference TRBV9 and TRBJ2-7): DSGVTQTPKHLITATGQRVTLRCSPRSGDLSVYWYQQSLDQGLQFLIQYYNGEERAKGNILERFSAQQFPDLHSELNLSSLELGDSALYFCASSVGQGVSSSGEQYFGPGTRLTVT.

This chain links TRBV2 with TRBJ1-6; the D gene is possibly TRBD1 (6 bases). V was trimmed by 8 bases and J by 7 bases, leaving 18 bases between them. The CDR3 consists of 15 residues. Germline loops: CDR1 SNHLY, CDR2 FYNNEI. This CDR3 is CASRVQGQKNSPLHF. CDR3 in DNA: TGTGCCAGCCGCGTCCAGGGGCAGAAAAATTCACCCCTCCACTTT.

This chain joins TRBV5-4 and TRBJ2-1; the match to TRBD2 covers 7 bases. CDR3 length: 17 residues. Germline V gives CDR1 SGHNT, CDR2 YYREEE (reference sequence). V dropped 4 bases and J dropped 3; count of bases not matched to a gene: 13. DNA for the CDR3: TGTGCCAGCAGCCGAAAGACGGCTAGCGGCAGCTACAATGAGCAGTTCTTC. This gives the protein CASSRKTASGSYNEQFF.

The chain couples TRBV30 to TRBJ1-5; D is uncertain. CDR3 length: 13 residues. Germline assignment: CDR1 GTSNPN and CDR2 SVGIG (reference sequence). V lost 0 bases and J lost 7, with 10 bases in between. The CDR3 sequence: CAWSVLGWQPQHF. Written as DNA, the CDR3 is TGTGCCTGGAGTGTACTAGGGTGGCAGCCCCAGCATTTT.

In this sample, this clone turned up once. CDR3 loop: CASRGTGFHEQYF. The CDR3 nucleotides are TGTGCCAGCAGGGGGACAGGGTTCCACGAGCAGTACTTC. The chain couples TRBV5-6 to TRBJ2-7; 9 nucleotides line up with TRBD1. The J segment lost 5 bases and the V segment lost 5 bases, leaving 5 bases of the junction unmatched. The CDR3 runs to 13 residues. The V gene's germline CDR1 is SGHDT and CDR2 YYEEEE.

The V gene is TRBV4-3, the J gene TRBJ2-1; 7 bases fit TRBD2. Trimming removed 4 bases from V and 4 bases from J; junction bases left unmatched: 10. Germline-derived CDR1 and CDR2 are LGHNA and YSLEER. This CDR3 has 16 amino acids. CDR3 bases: TGCGCCAGCAGCCGAGGACTGGGGGGGAGTTACAATGAGCAGTTCTTC. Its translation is CASSRGLGGSYNEQFF.

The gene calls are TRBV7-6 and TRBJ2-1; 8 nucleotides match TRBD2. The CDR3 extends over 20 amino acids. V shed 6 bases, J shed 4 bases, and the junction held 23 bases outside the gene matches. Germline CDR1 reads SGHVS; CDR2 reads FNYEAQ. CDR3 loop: CASSREPIGASGLFYNEQFF. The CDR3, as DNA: TGTGCCAGCAGTAGAGAGCCGATTGGGGCTAGCGGGTTATTTTACAATGAGCAGTTCTTC.

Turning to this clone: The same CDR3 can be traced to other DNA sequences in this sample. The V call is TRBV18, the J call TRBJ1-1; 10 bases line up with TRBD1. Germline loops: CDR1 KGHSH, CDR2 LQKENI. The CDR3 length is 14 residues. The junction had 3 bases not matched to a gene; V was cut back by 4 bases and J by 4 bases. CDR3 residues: CASSQGQGGTEAFF. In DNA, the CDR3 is TGTGCCAGCTCACAAGGACAGGGGGGCACTGAAGCTTTCTTT.

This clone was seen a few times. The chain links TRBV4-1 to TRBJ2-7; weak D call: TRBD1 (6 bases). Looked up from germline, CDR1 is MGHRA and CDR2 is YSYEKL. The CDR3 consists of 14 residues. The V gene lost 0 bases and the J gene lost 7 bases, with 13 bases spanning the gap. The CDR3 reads CASSQDLRGSEQYF. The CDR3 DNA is TGCGCCAGCAGCCAAGATCTTAGGGGGAGTGAGCAGTACTTC.

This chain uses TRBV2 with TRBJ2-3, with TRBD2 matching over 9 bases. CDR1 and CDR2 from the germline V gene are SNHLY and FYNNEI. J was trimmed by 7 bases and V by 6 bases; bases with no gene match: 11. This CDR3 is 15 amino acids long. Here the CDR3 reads CASSQGTSRVHTQYF. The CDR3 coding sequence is TGTGCCAGCAGCCAAGGGACTAGCAGAGTTCATACGCAGTATTTT.

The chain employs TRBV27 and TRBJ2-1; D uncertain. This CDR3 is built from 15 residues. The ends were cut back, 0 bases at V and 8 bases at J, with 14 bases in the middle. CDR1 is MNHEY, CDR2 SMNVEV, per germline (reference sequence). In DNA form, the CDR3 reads TGTGCCAGCAGTTTATCGCGGCTAGTCGTGCATGAGCAGTTCTTC. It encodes CASSLSRLVVHEQFF.

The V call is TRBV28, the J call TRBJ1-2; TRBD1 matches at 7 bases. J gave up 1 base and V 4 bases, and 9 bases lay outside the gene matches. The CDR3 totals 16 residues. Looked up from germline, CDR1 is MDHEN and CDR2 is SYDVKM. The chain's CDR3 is CASSSMGRGYNYGYTF. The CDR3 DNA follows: TGTGCCAGCAGTTCTATGGGCAGGGGGTATAACTATGGCTACACCTTC.

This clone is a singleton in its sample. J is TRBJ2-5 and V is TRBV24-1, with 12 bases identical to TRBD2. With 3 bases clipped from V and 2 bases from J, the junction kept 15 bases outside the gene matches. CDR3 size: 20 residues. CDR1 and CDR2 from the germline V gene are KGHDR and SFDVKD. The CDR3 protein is CATSDMGLAGARMGQETQYF. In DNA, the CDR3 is TGTGCCACCAGTGATATGGGACTAGCGGGCGCCCGGATGGGGCAAGAGACCCAGTACTTC.

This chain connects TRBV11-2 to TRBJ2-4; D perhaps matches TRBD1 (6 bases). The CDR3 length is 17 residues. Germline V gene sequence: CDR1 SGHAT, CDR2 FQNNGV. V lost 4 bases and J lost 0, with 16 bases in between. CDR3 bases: TGTGCCAGCAGCTCAAGACAGGTCCTACTAGCCAAAAACATTCAGTACTTC. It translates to CASSSRQVLLAKNIQYF. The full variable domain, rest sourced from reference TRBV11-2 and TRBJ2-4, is EAGVAQSPRYKIIEKRQSVAFWCNPISGHATLYWYQQILGQGPKLLIQFQNNGVVDDSQLPKDRFSAERLKGVDSTLKIQPAKLEDSAVYLCASSSRQVLLAKNIQYFGAGTRLSVL.